The 6 T cell receptor beta chains listed next were all sequenced from one sample in a study of graft-versus-host responses after intestinal transplantation. This table comes from immunoSEQ multiplex PCR, and its TCRdb copy is limited to in-frame clones, with some not included. This sample yields about 40,000 clones, of which 89% are seen a single time; over 6% belongs to the top ten. The source material was PBMCs, sampled around 280 days after transplant. Receptors were obtained from a human patient who received an intestinal transplant, so some T cells may come from the graft donor.

The chain carries TRBV9 and TRBJ1-6; D unclear. In germline, CDR1 is SGDLS, CDR2 YYNGEE. The germline V and J ends were trimmed by 0 bases and 10 bases, with 11 bases remaining between them. The length of the CDR3 is 14 residues. CDR3 sequence reads: CASSVGEGKSPLHF. The DNA for the CDR3 is TGTGCCAGCAGCGTAGGAGAAGGGAAGTCACCCCTCCACTTT.

This chain connects TRBV5-1 to TRBJ1-1, with no clear D. The CDR3 is 14 amino acids. V lost 4 bases to trimming and J lost 2 bases, with 12 bases between them. Germline V lookup: CDR1 SGHRS, CDR2 YFSETQ. DNA for the CDR3: TGCGCCAGCAGCATCGGCTCAAAAAACACTGAAGCTTTCTTT. Translated: CASSIGSKNTEAFF.

This clone has only one observation. CDR3 loop: CASGTRDTQYF. CDR3 nucleotide sequence: TGTGCTAGTGGTACCCGGGATACGCAGTATTTT. The chain uses TRBV12-5 and TRBJ2-3; D unresolved. The CDR3 has 11 residues. V was cut by 5 bases and J by 6 bases, with 6 bases left in between. CDR1 is LGHNT, CDR2 FRNRAP, per germline.

To note about this clone: The same CDR3 also results from other DNA sequences found in this sample. This chain connects TRBV19 to TRBJ1-1; D remains unclear. This CDR3 spans 14 amino acids. Germline V gives CDR1 LNHDA, CDR2 SQIVND (reference sequence). V lost 3 bases and J 1 base, leaving 9 bases between the germline ends. The CDR3 here is CASSIVVGNTEAFF. CDR3 nucleotides: TGTGCCAGTAGTATTGTGGTAGGGAACACTGAAGCTTTCTTT.

This chain connects TRBV19 to TRBJ1-1; D is ambiguous. This CDR3 has 12 residues. The germline V and J ends were trimmed by 1 base and 4 bases, with 4 bases remaining between them. CDR1 is LNHDA, CDR2 SQIVND, per germline (reference sequence). Written as DNA, the CDR3 is TGTGCCAGTAGTATAGGAGTCACTGAAGCTTTCTTT. Translated: CASSIGVTEAFF.

The rearrangement uses TRBV19 and TRBJ1-5, with unresolved D. CDR1 is LNHDA, CDR2 SQIVND, per germline (reference sequence). V lost 1 base and J 8 bases, leaving 15 bases between the germline ends. The CDR3 spans 15 residues. This CDR3 reads CASSIVRSVLEPQHF. The CDR3 DNA reads as TGTGCCAGTAGTATAGTGAGGTCAGTTCTAGAGCCCCAGCATTTT.